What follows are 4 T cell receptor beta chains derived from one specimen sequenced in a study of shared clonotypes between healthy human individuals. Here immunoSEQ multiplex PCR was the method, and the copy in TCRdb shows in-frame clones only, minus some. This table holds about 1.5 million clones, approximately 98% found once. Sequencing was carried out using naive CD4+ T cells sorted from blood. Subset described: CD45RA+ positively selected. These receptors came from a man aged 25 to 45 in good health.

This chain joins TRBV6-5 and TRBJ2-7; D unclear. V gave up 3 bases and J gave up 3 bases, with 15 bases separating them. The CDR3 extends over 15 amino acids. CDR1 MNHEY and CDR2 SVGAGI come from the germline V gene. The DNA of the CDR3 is TGTGCCAGCAGTTATCGGTCGTCCAGTTACTACGAGCAGTACTTC. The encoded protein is CASSYRSSSYYEQYF.

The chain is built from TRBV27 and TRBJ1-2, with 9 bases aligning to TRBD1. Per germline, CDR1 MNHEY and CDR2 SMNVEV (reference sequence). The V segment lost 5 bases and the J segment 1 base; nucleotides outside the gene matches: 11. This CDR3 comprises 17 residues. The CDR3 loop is CASSGVTGTGINYGYTF. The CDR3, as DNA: TGTGCCAGCAGTGGGGTTACCGGGACAGGGATTAACTATGGCTACACCTTC.

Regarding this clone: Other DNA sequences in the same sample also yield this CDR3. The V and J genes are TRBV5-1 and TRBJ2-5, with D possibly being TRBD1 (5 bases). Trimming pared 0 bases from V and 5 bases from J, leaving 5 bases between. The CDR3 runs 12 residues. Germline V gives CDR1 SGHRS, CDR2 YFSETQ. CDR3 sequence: CASSLAGETQYF. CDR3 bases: TGCGCCAGCAGCTTGGCAGGGGAGACCCAGTACTTC.

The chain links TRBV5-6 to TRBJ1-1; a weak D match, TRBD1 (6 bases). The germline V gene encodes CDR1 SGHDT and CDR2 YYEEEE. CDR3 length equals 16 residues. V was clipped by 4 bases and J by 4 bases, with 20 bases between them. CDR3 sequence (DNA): TGTGCCAGCAGCCCCAATCGGGGGGCGCGGGGCACTGAAGCTTTCTTT. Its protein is CASSPNRGARGTEAFF.